This TCR beta chain was profiled in a study of T-cell reconstitution after alpha-beta-depleted transplantation in children. Overall study results and limits: Roughly two months post-transplant, alpha-beta T cells reportedly originated from several hundred graft clones that had expanded.

In its sample, this clonotype was seen many times. Its specificity is unknown. Trimming at V came to 2 bases and at J to 3 bases, leaving 11 bases not matched to a gene. Germline values: CDR1 WSHSY, CDR2 SAAADI. The CDR3 has 17 amino acids. The TCRbeta library was prepared with unique molecular identifiers. TCRdb redid the calling of the PCR reads with MiXCR, one entry per CDR3 protein. Counted here are around 600,000 distinct CDR3 sequences, more than 20% occurring once; the ten biggest clones make up roughly 14%. The V gene is TRBV10-2, the J gene TRBJ2-7; 9 nucleotides align to TRBD2. The starting material was PBMCs, mostly from graft donor cells, obtained 360 days after TCRalphabeta/CD19-depleted stem cell transplant. This clonotype was sampled from a boy under three years old who had a stem cell transplant for acute myeloid leukemia, so the T cells may come from the graft donor. The CDR3 here is CASSEKSRLAGLYEQYV. In nucleotides, the CDR3 is TGCGCCAGCAGTGAGAAATCGCGGCTAGCGGGACTCTACGAGCAGTACGTC.